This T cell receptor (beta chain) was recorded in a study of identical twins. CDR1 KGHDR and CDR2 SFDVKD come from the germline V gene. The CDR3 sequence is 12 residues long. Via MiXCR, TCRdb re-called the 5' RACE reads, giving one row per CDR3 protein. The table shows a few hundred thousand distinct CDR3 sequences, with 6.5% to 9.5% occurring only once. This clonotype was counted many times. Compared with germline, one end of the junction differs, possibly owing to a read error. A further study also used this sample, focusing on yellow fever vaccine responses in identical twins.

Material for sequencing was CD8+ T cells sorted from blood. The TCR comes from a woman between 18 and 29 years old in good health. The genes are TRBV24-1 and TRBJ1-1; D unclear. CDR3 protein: CATSEDAGRISF. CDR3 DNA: TGTGCCACCAGTGAAGACGCCGGACGGATCTCCTTT.